The T cell receptor beta chain under discussion was sequenced for a study of cytomegalovirus exposure and HLA in healthy donors. Study summary: Of all 400 or so donors who were genotyped, 75% to 90% belonged to the Caucasian-associated ancestry cluster. Study outcomes and limitations: V- and J-gene trimming in TCR beta was tied to a missense DCLRE1C variant by an analysis performed later. Later work found that TCR association rates differed between HLA loci; DRB1 had the most and HLA-C the fewest.

The germline CDR1 and CDR2 sequences are SGDLS and YYNGEE. This CDR3 spans 15 amino acids. V gave up 3 bases and J gave up 10 bases; unmatched junction bases: 9. Notes on this clone: Its antigen is not identified.

Primers: 60 Vbeta forward and 13 Jbeta reverse. Assay used: immunoSEQ multiplex PCR; TCRdb lists only in-frame clones, some missing. Among some 82,000 clones, around 85% were seen once, and the ten largest hold 2.4%. The chain uses TRBV9 and TRBJ1-4, with TRBD1 matching over 10 bases. The source of this sequence is a woman aged 45-60 years in good health and CMV-seronegative. Source material: PBMCs. Written as DNA, the CDR3 is TGTGCCAGCAGCGGAGGGGACAGGGGAGAGGGAAAACTGTTTTTT. It translates to CASSGGDRGEGKLFF. The full variable domain, its missing parts supplied by reference TRBV9 and TRBJ1-4, is DSGVTQTPKHLITATGQRVTLRCSPRSGDLSVYWYQQSLDQGLQFLIQYYNGEERAKGNILERFSAQQFPDLHSELNLSSLELGDSALYFCASSGGDRGEGKLFFGSGTQLSVL.